This T cell receptor (beta chain) comes out of a study of T cells after yellow fever vaccination. Overall study context: The fractions with low cell numbers were processed using SMART-Seq v4 Ultra Low Input.

This clonotype occurred a few times. Antigen: not known. For TCR, cDNA came from 5'RACE template switching, which added a universal primer site and UMIs. TCRdb passed the 5' RACE reads through MiXCR, listing each CDR3 protein once. The data show about 340,000 distinct CDR3 sequences, 8.5% to 9% seen once. Study-level points and caveats: Abundant contaminating clonotypes from the bulk population could appear in FACS-sorted repertoires.

Material: PBMCs, obtained on the day of the first yellow fever vaccination. The sequence came from a man in his late teens or twenties who received the YFV17D yellow fever vaccine.

The CDR3, as DNA: TGTGCCAGCAGCTTTACCGCAGGCGCTATTCCACCCCTCCACTTT. Its protein is CASSFTAGAIPPLHF. The chain recombines TRBV7-9 with TRBJ1-6; D unclear. CDR1 SEHNR and CDR2 FQNEAQ come from the germline V gene (reference sequence). The germline V and J ends were trimmed by 3 bases and 11 bases, with 17 bases remaining between them. The CDR3 covers 15 residues.